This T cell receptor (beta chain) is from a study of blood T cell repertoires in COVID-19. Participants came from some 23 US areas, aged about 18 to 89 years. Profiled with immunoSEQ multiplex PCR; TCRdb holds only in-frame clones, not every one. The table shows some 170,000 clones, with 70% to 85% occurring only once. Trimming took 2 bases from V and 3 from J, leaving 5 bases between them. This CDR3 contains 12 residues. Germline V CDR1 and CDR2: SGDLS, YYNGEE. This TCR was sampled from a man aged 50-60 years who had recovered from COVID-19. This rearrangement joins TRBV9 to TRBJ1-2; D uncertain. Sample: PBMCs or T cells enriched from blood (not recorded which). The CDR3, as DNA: TGTGCCAGCAGCGTTCAGGACTATGGCTACACCTTC. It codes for CASSVQDYGYTF.